This TCR beta chain was documented in a study of blood T cell repertoires in COVID-19. Study information: Material from acute and convalescent COVID-19 was sourced from the United States, Italy and Spain. Sample material is recorded as cDNA or gDNA derived from T cells, B-cell-depleted T cells, or PBMCs.

Authors' analysis steps: Estimation of nucleated cell counts relied on the amplification of reference gene primers. Assay: immunoSEQ multiplex PCR; the TCRdb copy retains only in-frame clones and omits some. The V and J calls and clone size come from that table; D and trimming were worked out from the DNA. The sample holds around 280,000 clones, 88% seen once. The CDR3 extends over 12 amino acids. Deletions cut 6 bases from V and 3 bases from J, with 8 bases between. Germline CDR1 reads GTSNPN; CDR2 reads SVGIG (reference sequence). Enrolled during active infection, Seattle patients were then followed longitudinally.

The TCR sequence derives from a woman aged 30 to 39 with COVID-19, enrolled during active disease. V and J are TRBV30 and TRBJ2-2; D is unclear. Sequencing was carried out using peripheral blood. The DNA for the CDR3 is TGTGCCTGTCCTCGAGACACCGGGGAGCTGTTTTTT. Its translation: CACPRDTGELFF.